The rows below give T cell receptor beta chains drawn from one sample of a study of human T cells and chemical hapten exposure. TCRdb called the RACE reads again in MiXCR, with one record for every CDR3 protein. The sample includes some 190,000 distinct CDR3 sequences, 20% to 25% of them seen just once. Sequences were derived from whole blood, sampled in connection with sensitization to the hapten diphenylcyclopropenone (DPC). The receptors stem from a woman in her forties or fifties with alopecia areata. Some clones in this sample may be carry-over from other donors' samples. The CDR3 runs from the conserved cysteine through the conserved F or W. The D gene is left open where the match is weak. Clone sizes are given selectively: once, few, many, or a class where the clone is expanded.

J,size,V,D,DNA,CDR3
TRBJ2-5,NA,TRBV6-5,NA,TGTGCCAGCAGTCCCAGACAGCAAGATTTAGAGACCCAGTACTTC,CASSPRQQDLETQYF
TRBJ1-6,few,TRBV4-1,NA,TGCGCCAGCAGCCAAAGCCTTCAGGGGCCCCGCTCACCCCTCCACTTT,CASSQSLQGPRSPLHF
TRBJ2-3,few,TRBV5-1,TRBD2,TGCGCCAGCAGCTTGCTAGGGTCGCTAGCGGGAGGCCTCACAGATACGCAGTATTTT,CASSLLGSLAGGLTDTQYF
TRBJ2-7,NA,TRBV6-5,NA,TGTGCCAGCAGGCGCGCCTACGAGCAGTACTTC,CASRRAYEQYF
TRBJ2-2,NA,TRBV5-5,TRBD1,TGTGCCAGCAGCTTGTGGGCAGGGGGAGTCACCGGGGAGCTGTTTTTT,CASSLWAGGVTGELFF
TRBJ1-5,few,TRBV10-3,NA,TGTGCCATCAGTGAGTCCCGGGGAAATCAGCCCCAGCATTTT,CAISESRGNQPQHF
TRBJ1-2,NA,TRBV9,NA,TGTGCCAGCAGCGTAGTACAGAACTATGGCTACACCTTC,CASSVVQNYGYTF
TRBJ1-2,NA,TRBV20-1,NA,TGCAGTGCTGGATACAGGGTAGGGGATGGCTACACCTTC,CSAGYRVGDGYTF
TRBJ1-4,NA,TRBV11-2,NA,TGTGCCAGCAGTCCCGGGGGTGAAAAACTGTTTTTT,CASSPGGEKLFF
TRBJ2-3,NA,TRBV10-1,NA,TGCGCCAGCAGTGACAGGGCCCCAGATACGCAGTATTTT,CASSDRAPDTQYF
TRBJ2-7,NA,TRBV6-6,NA,TGTGCCAGCAGTTACACAACTAGAACCTACGAGCAGTACTTC,CASSYTTRTYEQYF
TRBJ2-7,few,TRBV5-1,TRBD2,TGCGCCAGCAGCTTGGTCGGGCCTAGCGGGGCCTACGAGCAGTACTTC,CASSLVGPSGAYEQYF
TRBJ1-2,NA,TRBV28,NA,TGTGCCACCGCGGGGACTAACTATGGCTACACCTTC,CATAGTNYGYTF
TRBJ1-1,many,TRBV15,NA,TGTGCCACCAGCAGAGACAGGGGGAACACTGAAGCTTTCTTT,CATSRDRGNTEAFF
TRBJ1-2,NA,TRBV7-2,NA,TGTGCCAGCAGCCCAAGGGAGAGCAACTATGGCTACACCTTC,CASSPRESNYGYTF
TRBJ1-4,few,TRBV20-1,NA,TGCAGTGCCCCCCTAACGGGGGACTTAGAAAAACTGTTTTTT,CSAPLTGDLEKLFF
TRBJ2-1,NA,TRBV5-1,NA,TGCGCCAGCAGCTCAGATAGCGGTAACCCGATCTTC,CASSSDSGNPIF
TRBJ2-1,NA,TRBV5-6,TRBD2,TGTGCCAGCAGCCTGGAGGGGTGGGTTGTAGCGGGAGAAAATGAGCAGTTCTTC,CASSLEGWVVAGENEQFF
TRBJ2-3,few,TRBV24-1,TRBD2,TGTGCCACCAGTGAGCGGACTCGCGGGGGAACAGATACGCAGTATTTT,CATSERTRGGTDTQYF
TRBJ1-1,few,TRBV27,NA,TGTGCCAGCAGTTTAAGACTCTTGAACACTGAAGCTTTCTTT,CASSLRLLNTEAFF
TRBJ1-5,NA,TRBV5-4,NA,TGTGCCAGCAGCTCACACGGTAGCAATCAGCCCCAGCATTTT,CASSSHGSNQPQHF
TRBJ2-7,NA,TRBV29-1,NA,TGCAGCGTTGAAGATCCCCTCTACGAGCAGTACTTC,CSVEDPLYEQYF
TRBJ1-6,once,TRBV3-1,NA,TGTGCCAGCAGCCAAGGGTTGCAGAATAATTCACCCCTCCACTTT,CASSQGLQNNSPLHF
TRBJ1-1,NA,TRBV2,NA,TGTGCCAGCAGTGGACCTTCTCGGGGTACTGAAGCTTTCTTT,CASSGPSRGTEAFF
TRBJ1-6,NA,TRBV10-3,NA,TGTGCCATCACCGACAGGACAGATTCACCCCTCCACTTT,CAITDRTDSPLHF
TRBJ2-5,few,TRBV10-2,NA,TGCGCCAGCAGTGAACTTCGGCAGTCCCAAGAGACCCAGTACTTC,CASSELRQSQETQYF
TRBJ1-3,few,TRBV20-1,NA,TGCAGAAAGCCGGAAGGAACCGGAAACACCATATATTTT,CRKPEGTGNTIYF
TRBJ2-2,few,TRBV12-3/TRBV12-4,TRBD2,TGTGCCAGCAGTTCCCCGGGACTAGCGGGAGTCGGGGAGCTGTTTTTT,CASSSPGLAGVGELFF
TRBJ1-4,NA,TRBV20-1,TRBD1,TGCAGTGCTAGGGAGGGGGCGCGTGAAAAACTGTTTTTT,CSAREGAREKLFF
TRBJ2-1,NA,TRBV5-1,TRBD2,TGCGCCAGCAGTCTCATGGGGACTAGCGGCTACAATGAGCAGTTCTTC,CASSLMGTSGYNEQFF
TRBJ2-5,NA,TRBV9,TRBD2,TGTGCCAGCAGCCCCCGGACTAGCCCAGAGACCCAGTACTTC,CASSPRTSPETQYF
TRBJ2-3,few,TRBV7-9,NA,TGTGCCAGCAGCTTAGATAGGGGCGGCGGTACGCAGTATTTT,CASSLDRGGGTQYF
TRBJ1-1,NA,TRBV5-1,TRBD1,TGCGCCAGCAGCACAGGACAGGGGGCAACTGAAGCTTTCTTT,CASSTGQGATEAFF
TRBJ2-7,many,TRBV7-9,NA,TGTGCCAGCAGCGCCTTGCAGGCCCCGGACGAGCAGTACTTC,CASSALQAPDEQYF
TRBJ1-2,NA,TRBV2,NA,TGTGCCAGCAGACGACAGTTCTCAACTAACTATGGCTACACCTTC,CASRRQFSTNYGYTF